This T cell receptor (beta chain) came from a study of a mutant IDH1 vaccine in newly diagnosed glioma. The overall study: Most patients had received both radiotherapy and temozolomide, the prior options being radiotherapy, temozolomide, or both. The study's findings and limits: Among top peripheral T cell clonotypes, changes seemed unrelated to pseudoprogression.

Sequenced by immunoSEQ multiplex PCR; TCRdb stores in-frame clones only, minus some. The sample yields tens of thousands of clones, 79% seen once. This CDR3 is 16 amino acids long. V was pared by 7 bases and J by 2 bases, with 9 bases of the junction left unmatched. Germline CDR1 reads LNHDA; CDR2 reads SQIVND (reference sequence). As concerns this clone: Its antigen remains unidentified.

Documented time point: baseline, week 1 (first vaccination visit). Treatment defined: pre-vaccination baseline after standard-of-care therapy. The source was PBMCs, collected from a glioma patient treated with radiotherapy, temozolomide or both. The chain recombines TRBV19 with TRBJ1-2, with 11 bases identical to TRBD1. This sequence was found in a man between 45 and 60 years old with glioma. CDR3 nucleotides: TGTGCCAGTACTCCGCCCGGGACAGGGGGGAACTATGGCTACACCTTC. The encoded protein is CASTPPGTGGNYGYTF.